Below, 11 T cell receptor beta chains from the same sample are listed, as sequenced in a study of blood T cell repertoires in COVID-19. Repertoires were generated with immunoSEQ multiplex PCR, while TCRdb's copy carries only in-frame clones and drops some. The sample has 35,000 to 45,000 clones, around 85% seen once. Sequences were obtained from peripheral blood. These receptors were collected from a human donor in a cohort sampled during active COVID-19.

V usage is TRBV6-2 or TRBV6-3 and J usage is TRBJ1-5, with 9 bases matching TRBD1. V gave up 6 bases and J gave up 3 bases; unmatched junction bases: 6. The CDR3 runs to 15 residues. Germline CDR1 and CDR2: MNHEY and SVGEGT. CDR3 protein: CASRPTGGVNQPQHF. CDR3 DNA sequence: TGTGCCAGCAGGCCTACAGGGGGCGTCAATCAGCCCCAGCATTTT.

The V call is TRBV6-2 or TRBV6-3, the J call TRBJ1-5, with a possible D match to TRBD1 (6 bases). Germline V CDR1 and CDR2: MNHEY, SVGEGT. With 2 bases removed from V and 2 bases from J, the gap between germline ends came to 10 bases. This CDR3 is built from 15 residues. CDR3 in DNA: TGTGCCAGCAGTTACGGGGGGGCCGGCAATCAGCCCCAGCATTTT. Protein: CASSYGGAGNQPQHF.

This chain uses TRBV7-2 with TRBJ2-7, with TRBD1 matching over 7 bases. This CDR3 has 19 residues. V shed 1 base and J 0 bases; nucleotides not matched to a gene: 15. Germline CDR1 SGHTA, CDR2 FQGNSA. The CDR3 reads CASSLGVGETGRFSYEQYF. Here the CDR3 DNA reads TGTGCCAGCAGCTTAGGGGTCGGGGAGACAGGGAGATTCTCCTACGAGCAGTACTTC.

The CDR3 nucleotides read TGTGCCAGTAGTATGCGCGACAGGGGGCCTTCACCCCTCCACTTT. Translated: CASSMRDRGPSPLHF. V gene TRBV19 combines with J gene TRBJ1-6; 10 bases fit TRBD1. Germline V gives CDR1 LNHDA, CDR2 SQIVND (reference sequence). There are 15 residues in the CDR3. Germline trimming cut 3 bases from V and 9 bases from J; bases unmatched to any gene: 5.

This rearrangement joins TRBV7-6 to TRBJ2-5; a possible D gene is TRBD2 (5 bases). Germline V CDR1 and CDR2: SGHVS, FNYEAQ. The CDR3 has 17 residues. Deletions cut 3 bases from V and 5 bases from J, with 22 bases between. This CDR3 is CASSFLPSRRPPETQYF. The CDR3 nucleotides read TGTGCCAGCAGCTTCCTTCCTAGCCGACGACCCCCTGAGACCCAGTACTTC.

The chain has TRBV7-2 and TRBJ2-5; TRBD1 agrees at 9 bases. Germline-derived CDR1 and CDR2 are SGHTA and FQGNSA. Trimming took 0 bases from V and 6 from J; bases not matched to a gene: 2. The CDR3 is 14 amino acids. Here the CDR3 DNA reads TGTGCCAGCAGCTTAGCAGGGACAGGGAAGACCCAGTACTTC. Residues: CASSLAGTGKTQYF.

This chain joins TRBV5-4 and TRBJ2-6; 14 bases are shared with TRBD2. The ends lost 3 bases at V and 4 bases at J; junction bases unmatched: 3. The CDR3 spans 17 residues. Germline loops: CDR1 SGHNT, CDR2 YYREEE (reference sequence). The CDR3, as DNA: TGTGCCAGCAGCTCGGGACTAGCGGGGGCCGGGGCCAACGTCCTGACTTTC. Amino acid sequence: CASSSGLAGAGANVLTF.

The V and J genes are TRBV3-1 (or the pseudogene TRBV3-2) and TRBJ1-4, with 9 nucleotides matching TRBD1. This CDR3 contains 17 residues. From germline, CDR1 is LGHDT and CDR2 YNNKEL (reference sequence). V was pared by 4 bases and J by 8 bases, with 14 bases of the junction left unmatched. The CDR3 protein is CASSLKRGAGTGEKLFF. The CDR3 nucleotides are TGTGCCAGCAGCCTCAAGAGGGGTGCAGGGACAGGGGAAAAACTGTTTTTT.

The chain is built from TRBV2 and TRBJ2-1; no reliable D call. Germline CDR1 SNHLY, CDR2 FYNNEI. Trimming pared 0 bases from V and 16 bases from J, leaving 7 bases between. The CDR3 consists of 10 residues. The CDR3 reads CASSEAAFFF. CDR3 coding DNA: TGTGCCAGCAGTGAAGCGGCCTTTTTCTTC.

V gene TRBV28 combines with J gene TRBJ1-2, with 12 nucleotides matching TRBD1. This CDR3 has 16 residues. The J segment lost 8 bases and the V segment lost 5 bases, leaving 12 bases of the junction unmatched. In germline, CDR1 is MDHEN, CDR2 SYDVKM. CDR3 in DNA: TGTGCCAGCAGTCTAATCCCGGGACAGGGGGCTTTCGGCTACACCTTC. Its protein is CASSLIPGQGAFGYTF.

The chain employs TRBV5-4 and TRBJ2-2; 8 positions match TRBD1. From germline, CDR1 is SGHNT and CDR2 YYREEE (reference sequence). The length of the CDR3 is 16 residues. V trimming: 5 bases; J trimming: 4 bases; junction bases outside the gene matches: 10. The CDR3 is CASSSYGQGGTGELFF. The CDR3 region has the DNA TGTGCCAGCAGTTCTTACGGACAGGGAGGCACCGGGGAGCTGTTTTTT.